The 27 T cell receptor beta chains below were found in one sample sequenced in a study of OX40 agonist ivuxolimab in advanced cancers. Sequenced by immunoSEQ multiplex PCR; TCRdb stores in-frame clones only, minus some. The sample includes roughly 60,000 clones, 70% to 90% seen only once; the top ten take around 4.7%. This material consisted of CD4+ or CD8+ T cells sorted from blood, taken in a trial of the OX40 agonist ivuxolimab. These receptors were obtained from an adult with an advanced solid tumor such as melanoma, head and neck, liver or kidney cancer.

The chain combines TRBV11-2 with TRBJ2-5; 8 positions agree with TRBD2. The CDR3 loop spans 19 amino acids. V was clipped by 6 bases and J by 4 bases; unmatched bases: 22. Germline-derived CDR1 and CDR2 are SGHAT and FQNNGV. The CDR3: CASRDPFARTGGERETQYF. CDR3 nucleotide sequence: TGTGCCAGCAGGGACCCCTTCGCGCGAACGGGAGGGGAAAGAGAGACCCAGTACTTC.

The J gene is TRBJ2-7, the V gene TRBV15; 9 bases are shared with TRBD2. The CDR3 extends over 13 amino acids. Germline V gives CDR1 LNHNV, CDR2 YYDKDF (reference sequence). V shed 5 bases and J 3 bases; nucleotides not matched to a gene: 2. CDR3 DNA sequence: TGTGCCACCAGCCTGACTAGCGGCTACGAGCAGTACTTC. The encoded protein is CATSLTSGYEQYF.

The V and J genes are TRBV19 and TRBJ2-2; no definite D call. Germline CDR1 reads LNHDA; CDR2 reads SQIVND (reference sequence). The V and J ends lost 4 bases and 4 bases respectively, with 13 bases between them. This CDR3 contains 15 residues. CDR3 DNA sequence: TGTGCCAGTAGTACGAGACCATGGGGCACCGGGGAGCTGTTTTTT. Translated, it gives CASSTRPWGTGELFF.

V is TRBV5-1 and J is TRBJ2-7; D uncertain. The CDR3 is 14 residues long. With 0 bases removed from V and 6 bases from J, the gap between germline ends came to 13 bases. The germline gives CDR1 SGHRS, CDR2 YFSETQ. The CDR3 bases are TGCGCCAGCAGCTTGGACTTTGGGATTGGCGAGCAGTACTTC. It encodes CASSLDFGIGEQYF.

This rearrangement joins TRBV6-6 to TRBJ2-3; no definite D call. The CDR3 has 14 amino acids. Germline CDR1 and CDR2: MNHNY and SVGAGI (reference sequence). V dropped 1 base and J dropped 2 bases, with 7 bases sitting between them. The CDR3 spells CASSYFPSTDTQYF. Written as DNA, the CDR3 is TGTGCCAGCAGTTACTTCCCCTCCACAGATACGCAGTATTTT.

CDR3 in amino acids: CASRHGGETQYF. CDR3 nucleotides: TGTGCCAGCAGACACGGCGGGGAGACCCAGTACTTC. The chain links TRBV5-8 to TRBJ2-5, with D possibly matching TRBD2 (5 bases). Trimming pared 5 bases from V and 5 bases from J, leaving 10 bases between. The germline CDR1 and CDR2 sequences are SGHTS and YDEGEE. The CDR3 length is 12 residues.

The V call is TRBV10-3, the J call TRBJ2-1; TRBD2 matches at 8 bases. This CDR3 has 21 residues. Losses at the gene ends were 9 bases for V and 6 bases for J; bases not matched to a gene: 31. The V gene's germline CDR1 is ENHRY and CDR2 SYGVKD. CDR3 in amino acids: CAIKGGRLRWLAGSPGNEQFF. The CDR3 bases are TGTGCCATAAAGGGGGGGCGCCTCCGTTGGCTAGCGGGCTCCCCGGGCAATGAGCAGTTCTTC.

This chain joins TRBV4-1 and TRBJ2-1; D perhaps matches TRBD2 (6 bases). This CDR3 has 13 residues. The V end was cut by 7 bases, the J end by 15 bases, with 22 bases between. Per germline, CDR1 MGHRA and CDR2 YSYEKL. Here the CDR3 DNA reads TGCGCCAGCAACCCTTATGCTGGCGGGAAGCCGTTCTTC. Amino acids: CASNPYAGGKPFF.

This clone was seen only once. This sequence joins TRBV18 and TRBJ1-1; tentatively, D is TRBD1 (6 bases). This CDR3 region has 16 residues. CDR1 is KGHSH and CDR2 is LQKENI in the germline V gene. Trimming stripped 2 bases from V and 0 bases from J, with 13 bases between. This chain's CDR3 is CASSPVGGLMNTEAFF. CDR3 in DNA: TGTGCCAGCTCACCAGTCGGGGGGCTCATGAACACTGAAGCTTTCTTT.

The chain carries TRBV9 and TRBJ2-5; D not resolved. The J call could be wrong; TRBJ2-7 is a better fit for the DNA end. The CDR3 loop spans 11 amino acids. Germline values: CDR1 SGDLS, CDR2 YYNGEE. CDR3 sequence: CASTRRVEQYF. The CDR3 DNA follows: TGTGCCAGCACCCGTCGGGTCGAGCAGTACTTC.

By share, this clone counts as medium-sized. The chain carries TRBV11-3 and TRBJ2-1; 9 positions agree with TRBD2. With V trimmed by 2 bases and J by 9 bases, 8 bases remained unmatched. The CDR3 has 15 amino acids. The germline CDR1 and CDR2 sequences are SGHNT and YENEEA. The DNA of the CDR3 is TGTGCCAGCAGCTTATCGGTAGCGGGAGAGTCTGAGCAGTTCTTC. Encoded protein: CASSLSVAGESEQFF. Variable domain in full (rest from reference TRBV11-3 and TRBJ2-1): EAGVVQSPRYKIIEKKQPVAFWCNPISGHNTLYWYLQNLGQGPELLIRYENEEAVDDSQLPKDRFSAERLKGVDSTLKIQPAELGDSAVYLCASSLSVAGESEQFFGPGTRLTVL.

The chain recombines TRBV30 with TRBJ1-6, with D possibly being TRBD1 (5 bases). The CDR3 is 12 residues long. V was shortened by 5 bases and J by 13 bases, with 15 bases between the two germline ends. Germline V lookup: CDR1 GTSNPN, CDR2 SVGIG (reference sequence). The CDR3 here is CAWSRDRLPLHF. CDR3 nucleotide sequence: TGTGCCTGGTCCCGGGACCGGCTCCCCCTCCACTTT.

The chain uses TRBV5-1 and TRBJ2-3; the D gene is possibly TRBD1 (5 bases). The CDR3 runs to 15 residues. Trimming left V 1 base short and J 5 bases short, with 14 bases between. Germline V lookup: CDR1 SGHRS, CDR2 YFSETQ. In nucleotides, the CDR3 is TGCGCCAGCAGCTTGCAAACTCAAAGGGGAGATACGCAGTATTTT. Encoded protein: CASSLQTQRGDTQYF.

CDR3 amino acids: CASSSPTSGNQETQYF. The CDR3, as DNA: TGTGCCAGCAGCTCCCCGACTAGCGGGAACCAAGAGACCCAGTACTTC. The V call is TRBV5-5, the J call TRBJ2-5; TRBD2 aligns across 11 bases. CDR3 length: 16 amino acids. The V and J ends lost 3 bases and 0 bases, in that order; junction bases with no gene match: 4. Germline V gene sequence: CDR1 SGHKS, CDR2 YYEKEE (reference sequence).

By share of the sample, this clone is medium-sized. This chain joins TRBV9 and TRBJ1-1, with D unclear. The CDR3 has 13 amino acids. V lost 0 bases, J lost 5 bases, and 8 bases lay in between. CDR1 and CDR2 (germline): SGDLS, YYNGEE. The CDR3, as DNA: TGTGCCAGCAGCGTAGCGTGGGGAACTGAAGCTTTCTTT. This encodes CASSVAWGTEAFF.

This chain's CDR3 is CASSSLSSTEKNIQYF. The CDR3, as DNA: TGTGCCAGCAGTTCCCTAAGCTCTACAGAGAAAAACATTCAGTACTTC. The J gene is TRBJ2-4, the V gene TRBV27, with D unresolved. Trimming took off 4 bases at V and 4 bases at J, with 17 bases between the two ends. The CDR3 is 16 amino acids. Germline CDR1 reads MNHEY; CDR2 reads SMNVEV (reference sequence).

The J gene is TRBJ2-3, the V gene TRBV7-6, with D unclear. Looked up from germline, CDR1 is SGHVS and CDR2 is FNYEAQ. The CDR3 consists of 12 residues. Trimming left V 8 bases short and J 5 bases short, with 11 bases between. The CDR3: CASGAREDTQYF. The CDR3 coding sequence is TGTGCCAGCGGCGCAAGGGAAGATACGCAGTATTTT.

This sequence joins TRBV15 and TRBJ2-2, with 7 bases that match TRBD1. The CDR3 has 14 residues. Germline loops: CDR1 LNHNV, CDR2 YYDKDF (reference sequence). V dropped 7 bases and J dropped 4; count of bases not matched to a gene: 6. CDR3 sequence (DNA): TGTGCCACCACCAATCCAGGGGGCACCGGGGAGCTGTTTTTT. Protein sequence: CATTNPGGTGELFF.

The chain carries TRBV6-6 and TRBJ2-4, with TRBD1 matching over 9 bases. V gave up 6 bases and J gave up 4 bases; unmatched junction bases: 7. The CDR3 covers 15 residues. CDR1 and CDR2 (germline): MNHNY, SVGAGI (reference sequence). In DNA form, the CDR3 reads TGTGCCAGCAGAGCCGGGACAGGGAAAAAAAACATTCAGTACTTC. It translates to CASRAGTGKKNIQYF.

The genes are TRBV18 and TRBJ2-3; 8 nucleotides line up with TRBD1. Germline trimming cut 4 bases from V and 5 bases from J; bases unmatched to any gene: 5. This CDR3 comprises 14 residues. From germline, CDR1 is KGHSH and CDR2 LQKENI. CDR3 nucleotide sequence: TGTGCCAGCTCACGCGACAGGGGAGAAGATACGCAGTATTTT. Translation: CASSRDRGEDTQYF.

The chain employs TRBV6-5 and TRBJ1-2; no clear D. Between the trimmed V and J ends, which lost 4 bases and 8 bases, there was a span of 8 bases. CDR3 length equals 11 residues. CDR1 and CDR2 from the germline V gene are MNHEY and SVGAGI. The CDR3 protein is CASSSPGGYTF. The CDR3 nucleotides are TGTGCCAGCAGTTCCCCGGGGGGCTACACCTTC.

The V and J genes are TRBV4-3 and TRBJ1-3; D unresolved. This CDR3 region has 15 residues. Germline CDR1 LGHNA, CDR2 YSLEER. Trimming stripped 0 bases from V and 0 bases from J, with 6 bases between. The CDR3 spells CASSQDPSSGNTIYF. CDR3 sequence (DNA): TGCGCCAGCAGCCAAGACCCGAGCTCTGGAAACACCATATATTTT.

The genes are TRBV5-1 and TRBJ1-1; 8 positions match TRBD1. The CDR3 covers 14 residues. Per the germline V gene, CDR1 is SGHRS and CDR2 is YFSETQ. J lost 5 bases, V lost 5 bases, and 8 bases had no gene match. The DNA of the CDR3 is TGCGCCAGCAGGCCGCGGACAGGGTGGACTGAAGCTTTCTTT. It translates to CASRPRTGWTEAFF.

J is TRBJ1-2 and V is TRBV28, with D maybe TRBD1 (6 bases). The ends were cut back, 5 bases at V and 8 bases at J, with 18 bases in the middle. The CDR3 is 14 amino acids. Germline V gene lookup returns CDR1 MDHEN and CDR2 SYDVKM. DNA for the CDR3: TGTGCCAGCAGTCCCATAGGAGGGGGACGGGGCTACACCTTC. Protein sequence: CASSPIGGGRGYTF.

V is TRBV28 and J is TRBJ1-1; D is perhaps TRBD1 (5 bases). Trimming left V 2 bases short and J 1 base short, with 11 bases between. There are 15 residues in the CDR3. Germline V gene lookup returns CDR1 MDHEN and CDR2 SYDVKM. The CDR3 reads CASSLGGKGNTEAFF. The CDR3, as DNA: TGTGCCAGCAGTTTAGGGGGAAAGGGGAACACTGAAGCTTTCTTT.

This clone occurred a few times. This chain joins TRBV7-9 and TRBJ2-7; no clear D. This CDR3 is 12 amino acids long. Germline V gene data show CDR1 as SEHNR and CDR2 as FQNEAQ (reference sequence). Trimming stripped 5 bases from V and 6 bases from J, with 11 bases between. CDR3 in amino acids: CASSPPGAEQYF. Here the CDR3 DNA reads TGTGCCAGCAGCCCCCCTGGAGCCGAGCAGTACTTC. The whole variable domain, filled in from reference TRBV7-9 and TRBJ2-7, reads DTGVSQNPRHKITKRGQNVTFRCDPISEHNRLYWYRQTLGQGPEFLTYFQNEAQLEKSRLLSDRFSAERPKGSFSTLEIQRTEQGDSAMYLCASSPPGAEQYFGPGTRLTVT.

The chain employs TRBV14 and TRBJ2-7; 8 nucleotides line up with TRBD1. The CDR3 is made up of 13 amino acids. V lost 2 bases and J lost 5; bases outside the gene matches: 2. Per the germline V gene, CDR1 is SGHDN and CDR2 is FVKESK. CDR3 sequence reads: CASSQTQGDEQYF. The CDR3 bases are TGTGCCAGCAGCCAAACACAGGGGGACGAGCAGTACTTC. The whole variable domain, filled in from reference TRBV14 and TRBJ2-7, reads EAGVTQFPSHSVIEKGQTVTLRCDPISGHDNLYWYRRVMGKEIKFLLHFVKESKQDESGMPNNRFLAERTGGTYSTLKVQPAELEDSGVYFCASSQTQGDEQYFGPGTRLTVT.